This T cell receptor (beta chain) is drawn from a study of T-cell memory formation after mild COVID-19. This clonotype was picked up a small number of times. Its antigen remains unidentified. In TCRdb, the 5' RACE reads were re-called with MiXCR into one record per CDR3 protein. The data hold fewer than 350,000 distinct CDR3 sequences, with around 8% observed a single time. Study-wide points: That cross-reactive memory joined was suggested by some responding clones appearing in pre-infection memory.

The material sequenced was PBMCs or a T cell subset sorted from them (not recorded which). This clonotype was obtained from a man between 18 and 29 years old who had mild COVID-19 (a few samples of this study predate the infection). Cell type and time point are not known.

For the CDR3, the DNA is TGTGCCAGCAGCGTAGTGGGACAGGGGACCTATGGCTACACCTTC. Translating gives CASSVVGQGTYGYTF. The chain links TRBV9 to TRBJ1-2, with 10 bases lining up with TRBD1. CDR1 is SGDLS and CDR2 is YYNGEE in the germline V gene. The CDR3 runs 15 residues. Trimming at V came to 0 bases and at J to 4 bases, leaving 3 bases not matched to a gene. Combining the CDR3 with reference TRBV9 and TRBJ1-2 gives the whole variable domain DSGVTQTPKHLITATGQRVTLRCSPRSGDLSVYWYQQSLDQGLQFLIQYYNGEERAKGNILERFSAQQFPDLHSELNLSSLELGDSALYFCASSVVGQGTYGYTFGSGTRLTVV.